Shown below are 4 T cell receptor beta chains from a single sample sequenced in a study of CD8 T cells in Susac syndrome. RNA amounts of roughly 0.45 to 1 ug underwent reverse transcription with random hexamers. TCRdb re-analysed the immunoSEQ multiplex PCR reads in MiXCR, keeping a single row per CDR3 protein. In the table there are fewer than 200,000 distinct CDR3 sequences, about 94% of which are singletons. The sequenced sample was CD4+ T cells from PBMCs. The source is a human donor in good health.

CDR3 bases: TGTGCCAGCAGTTACGGGGGAATCACTGAAGCTTTCTTT. Its protein product is CASSYGGITEAFF. The rearrangement links TRBV6-6 to TRBJ1-1; a possible D gene is TRBD1 (5 bases). Germline loops: CDR1 MNHNY, CDR2 SVGAGI (reference sequence). Between the trimmed V and J ends, which lost 2 bases and 4 bases, there was a span of 8 bases. The CDR3 has 13 amino acids.

The chain combines TRBV29-1 with TRBJ2-3; D is possibly TRBD1 or TRBD2 (5 bases each). With 6 bases removed from V and 0 bases from J, the gap between germline ends came to 16 bases. The CDR3 totals 15 residues. Looked up from germline, CDR1 is SQVTM and CDR2 is ANQGSEA. The CDR3 DNA follows: TGCAGCGTGGACCCTCCGGGACCGAGCACAGATACGCAGTATTTT. Its translation: CSVDPPGPSTDTQYF.

The chain joins TRBV30 to TRBJ2-7, with unresolved D. The CDR3 is 11 amino acids. V lost 2 bases and J 6 bases, leaving 8 bases between the germline ends. Germline CDR1 and CDR2: GTSNPN and SVGIG (reference sequence). The CDR3 bases are TGTGCCTGGAGTCACAGATCCGAGCAGTACTTC. This codes for CAWSHRSEQYF.

The CDR3 sequence is CASSVDGVHYGYTF. The CDR3 DNA sequence: TGTGCCAGCAGCGTAGATGGGGTCCACTATGGCTACACCTTC. The chain uses TRBV9 and TRBJ1-2; the D is unclear. The CDR3 runs 14 residues. The germline V and J ends were trimmed by 0 bases and 3 bases, with 9 bases remaining between them. Germline CDR1 and CDR2: SGDLS and YYNGEE.